In its sample, the clone carrying this TCR beta chain is medium-sized. The data derive from a study of CDR3 diversity in severe acne. Germline CDR1 MGHDK, CDR2 SYGVNS. Trimming took off 6 bases at V and 4 bases at J, with 13 bases between the two ends. CDR3 length: 14 amino acids. MiXCR, applied by TCRdb to the PCR reads, yields one record per CDR3 protein. The table lists about 90,000 distinct CDR3 sequences, under 55% of them singletons, with under 14% in the top ten. This TCR was recovered from a male donor with severe acne vulgaris. Sample: blood. The chain recombines TRBV25-1 with TRBJ1-5, with D possibly matching TRBD1 (5 bases). In DNA form, the CDR3 reads TGTGCCAGCAGCCATGGCGGGGGAAATCAGCCCCAGCATTTT. Encoded protein: CASSHGGGNQPQHF.